This entry concerns a single T cell receptor beta chain. This sample is part of a study of T-cell reconstitution after alpha-beta-depleted transplantation in children. A TCRbeta library incorporating unique molecular identifiers was prepared. TCRdb reprocessed the PCR reads via MiXCR and lists one record per CDR3 protein. In the table there are hundreds of thousands of distinct CDR3 sequences, roughly 15% of which are singletons. This clonotype originated in a human donor who donated a stem cell graft to a child with acute myeloid leukemia. The sequencing here drew on PBMCs from the stem cell graft donor, taken from the stem cell graft.

Here the CDR3 reads CASSQSSGGHLYNEQFF. CDR3 in DNA: TGTGCCAGCAGTCAGTCTAGCGGGGGACACTTATACAATGAGCAGTTCTTC. This rearrangement joins TRBV6-2 or TRBV6-3 to TRBJ2-1; 10 nucleotides agree with TRBD2. Per the germline V gene, CDR1 is MNHEY and CDR2 is SVGEGT. This CDR3 contains 17 residues. Losses at the gene ends were 5 bases for V and 4 bases for J; bases not matched to a gene: 11.